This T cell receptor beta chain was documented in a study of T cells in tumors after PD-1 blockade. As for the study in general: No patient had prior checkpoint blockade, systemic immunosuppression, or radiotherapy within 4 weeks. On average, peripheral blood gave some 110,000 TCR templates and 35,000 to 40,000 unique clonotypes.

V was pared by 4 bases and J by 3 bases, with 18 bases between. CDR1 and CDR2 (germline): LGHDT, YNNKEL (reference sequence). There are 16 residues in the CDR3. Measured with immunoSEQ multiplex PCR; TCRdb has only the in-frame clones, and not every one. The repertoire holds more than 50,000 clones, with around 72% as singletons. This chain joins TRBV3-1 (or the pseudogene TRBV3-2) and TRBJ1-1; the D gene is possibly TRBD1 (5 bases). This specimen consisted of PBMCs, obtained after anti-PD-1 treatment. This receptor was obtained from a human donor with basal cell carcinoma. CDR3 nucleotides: TGTGCCAGCAGCCGAGCCTCAGGGATCAGGCACACTGAAGCTTTCTTT. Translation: CASSRASGIRHTEAFF.